The 29 T cell receptor beta chains listed next were all sequenced from one sample in a study of T cells in Graves' hyperthyroidism and ophthalmopathy. There were TCR beta CDR3 regions amplified from RNA transcripts. First-round RT-PCR targeting the TCR CDR3 was performed with the HTBI primer set. TCRdb ran MiXCR on the multiplex PCR reads and lists one entry per CDR3 protein. The sample lists about 380,000 distinct CDR3 sequences, 15% to 20% occurring once. The sequencing input was blood. Source of these receptors: a man aged 18 to 30 with Graves' ophthalmopathy.

In this sample, this clonotype turned up many times. The J gene is TRBJ2-7, the V gene TRBV5-1, with D maybe TRBD1 (5 bases). This CDR3 is 16 amino acids long. Deletions cut 0 bases from V and 5 bases from J, with 18 bases between. Germline CDR1 is SGHRS and CDR2 is YFSETQ. The CDR3 protein is CASSLGPAQRGNEQYF. CDR3 coding DNA: TGCGCCAGCAGCTTGGGGCCAGCCCAAAGGGGAAACGAGCAGTACTTC.

Comments on this clonotype: Being one base from a much bigger clone, this may be a read error. The chain has TRBV7-3 and TRBJ2-3; D uncertain. In germline, CDR1 is SGHTA, CDR2 FQGTGA. V dropped 5 bases and J dropped 4 bases, with 10 bases sitting between them. The CDR3 spans 13 residues. The CDR3 bases are TGTGCCAGCAGCCAGAGGCCCGCAGATACGCAGTATTTT. It codes for CASSQRPADTQYF.

This clonotype has ten or more counts. The chain uses TRBV4-1 and TRBJ1-2; 7 bases line up with TRBD1. The CDR3 length is 15 residues. Germline trimming cut 3 bases from V and 3 bases from J; bases unmatched to any gene: 7. Germline CDR1 and CDR2: MGHRA and YSYEKL. CDR3 sequence: CASSQRTGGDYGYTF. The CDR3 region has the DNA TGCGCCAGCAGCCAGCGGACAGGCGGTGACTATGGCTACACCTTC.

This clonotype has just a few counts. The chain recombines TRBV5-4 with TRBJ1-4; 9 nucleotides line up with TRBD1. The CDR3 runs 15 residues. Losses at the gene ends were 4 bases for V and 3 bases for J; bases not matched to a gene: 4. The germline V gene has CDR1 SGHNT and CDR2 YYREEE (reference sequence). As DNA, the CDR3 is TGTGCCAGCAGCCATACAGGGGGCCCTAATGAAAAACTGTTTTTT. Translating gives CASSHTGGPNEKLFF.

The chain couples TRBV7-9 to TRBJ1-2; D remains ambiguous. The germline V and J ends were trimmed by 3 bases and 4 bases, with 12 bases remaining between them. The length of the CDR3 is 14 residues. The V gene's germline CDR1 is SEHNR and CDR2 FQNEAQ (reference sequence). CDR3 DNA: TGTGCCAGCAGCTTCCTGGCAGAAGTCTATGGCTACACCTTC. It specifies CASSFLAEVYGYTF.

In its sample, this clonotype was seen many times. The chain has TRBV12-3 or TRBV12-4 and TRBJ1-1, with unresolved D. V was cut by 6 bases and J by 1 base, with 12 bases left in between. The CDR3 consists of 14 residues. This CDR3 is CASRRDEQNTEAFF. In DNA form, the CDR3 reads TGTGCCAGCAGGCGTGATGAACAGAACACTGAAGCTTTCTTT.

The gene calls are TRBV2 and TRBJ2-5; D possibly corresponds to TRBD2 (6 bases). CDR1 is SNHLY and CDR2 is FYNNEI in the germline V gene. This CDR3 has 15 amino acids. Trimming removed 5 bases at V and 7 bases at J, with 20 bases between. The CDR3 sequence: CASSPDLGRKGTQYF. CDR3 nucleotide sequence: TGTGCCAGCAGTCCGGACCTGGGGAGGAAGGGGACCCAGTACTTC.

This clonotype showed up just a few times. The V call is TRBV6-5, the J call TRBJ1-6, with D possibly matching TRBD1 (5 bases). The CDR3 runs to 14 residues. CDR1 is MNHEY and CDR2 is SVGAGI in the germline V gene. Deletions cut 4 bases from V and 10 bases from J, with 14 bases between. The CDR3 DNA reads TGTGCCAGCAGTTCGACCGTGGGGGACTCACCCCTCCACTTT. It is translated as CASSSTVGDSPLHF.

This clonotype was found a few times. The rearrangement links TRBV3-1 to TRBJ1-6; no clear D. CDR3 length: 13 amino acids. Germline loops: CDR1 LGHDT, CDR2 YNNKEL (reference sequence). Deletions cut 3 bases from V and 5 bases from J, with 5 bases between. The CDR3 here is CASSHSDNSPLHF. The CDR3 DNA sequence: TGTGCCAGCAGCCACAGTGATAATTCACCCCTCCACTTT.

This clonotype was seen at least ten times. The V and J genes are TRBV12-3 or TRBV12-4 and TRBJ2-1; TRBD2 aligns across 12 bases. The V and J ends lost 4 bases and 10 bases, in that order; junction bases with no gene match: 8. This CDR3 comprises 15 residues. The CDR3 DNA reads TGTGCCAGCAGTTGGTCTAGCGGGGGGGCCAGGGAGCAGTTCTTC. Encoded protein: CASSWSSGGAREQFF.

This chain links TRBV28 with TRBJ1-2; D gene uncertain. In germline, CDR1 is MDHEN, CDR2 SYDVKM. The length of the CDR3 is 15 residues. V dropped 1 base and J dropped 2 bases, with 11 bases sitting between them. The CDR3 nucleotides read TGTGCCAGCAGTTTATTCCTTCCTTCAAACTATGGCTACACCTTC. Amino acids: CASSLFLPSNYGYTF.

This clonotype has more than one count but fewer than ten. The chain is built from TRBV5-6 and TRBJ2-5, with TRBD1 matching 7 bases. The V gene's germline CDR1 is SGHDT and CDR2 YYEEEE. After removal of 3 bases from V and 5 bases from J, the junction contained 16 bases not matched to a gene. This CDR3 spans 17 amino acids. The CDR3 DNA reads TGTGCCAGCAGCTCCGGGTCTGGGGTAACAGGGGTGGAGACCCAGTACTTC. This sequence encodes CASSSGSGVTGVETQYF.

The chain carries TRBV15 and TRBJ2-2; either TRBD1 or TRBD2 may supply D (5 bases each). Trimming shortened V by 0 bases and J by 2 bases, and 16 bases separated the two germline ends. The CDR3 has 18 residues. CDR1 is LNHNV and CDR2 is YYDKDF in the germline V gene (reference sequence). The CDR3 loop is CATSRDLPGTGNTGELFF. DNA of the CDR3: TGTGCCACCAGCAGAGATCTTCCCGGGACGGGAAACACCGGGGAGCTGTTTTTT.

This clonotype has ten or more counts. This chain links TRBV3-1 with TRBJ1-1, with TRBD1 matching 9 bases. The CDR3 contains 17 residues. The V and J ends lost 0 bases and 4 bases, in that order; junction bases with no gene match: 9. Germline CDR1 is LGHDT and CDR2 is YNNKEL (reference sequence). CDR3 bases: TGTGCCAGCAGCCAAGATCGGGGACAGGGCACGGGCACTGAAGCTTTCTTT. Its translation: CASSQDRGQGTGTEAFF.

This clonotype occurred many times. This sequence joins TRBV24-1 and TRBJ2-1, with D tentatively TRBD1 (7 bases). The CDR3 contains 13 residues. The germline V and J ends were trimmed by 5 bases and 6 bases, with 10 bases remaining between them. Germline V gene data show CDR1 as KGHDR and CDR2 as SFDVKD. CDR3: CATSAQGGNEQFF. The CDR3 DNA reads TGTGCCACCAGTGCCCAGGGGGGCAATGAGCAGTTCTTC.

The table lists this clonotype with a few counts. Just one base apart from a much larger clone, this may be a read error. The chain combines TRBV7-2 with TRBJ2-3; possible D gene TRBD2, 6 bases. Germline V gene data show CDR1 as SGHTA and CDR2 as FQGNSA. V lost 5 bases and J 8 bases, leaving 14 bases between the germline ends. CDR3 length: 13 residues. CDR3 nucleotide sequence: TGTGCCAGCAGCGCCTCGGACTACGCTACGCAGTATTTT. Residues: CASSASDYATQYF.

This clonotype was seen at least ten times. The V gene is TRBV6-1, the J gene TRBJ2-5, with 8 bases matching TRBD1. Trimming cost V 6 bases and J 1 base; bases outside gene matches: 10. The CDR3 is made up of 16 amino acids. Germline-derived CDR1 and CDR2 are MNHNS and SASEGT. The CDR3 DNA reads TGTGCCAGCAGCCTCGGGACAGGTCCCTCCCAAGAGACCCAGTACTTC. This gives the protein CASSLGTGPSQETQYF.

At least ten counts were recorded for this clonotype. This rearrangement joins TRBV2 to TRBJ1-2; 7 bases are shared with TRBD1. The CDR3 length is 14 residues. The V segment lost 6 bases and the J segment 1 base; nucleotides outside the gene matches: 5. The germline V gene has CDR1 SNHLY and CDR2 FYNNEI. CDR3 residues: CASSGDSYNYGYTF. Here the CDR3 DNA reads TGTGCCAGCAGCGGGGACAGCTATAACTATGGCTACACCTTC.

This clonotype was recorded many times. The chain is built from TRBV9 and TRBJ2-7; TRBD1 matches at 9 bases. CDR3 length: 13 amino acids. Per the germline V gene, CDR1 is SGDLS and CDR2 is YYNGEE. Unmatched junction bases numbered 2, after V lost 4 bases and J lost 3 bases. DNA of the CDR3: TGTGCCAGCAGCTTGACAGGGGGCTACGAGCAGTACTTC. It translates to CASSLTGGYEQYF.

This chain joins TRBV18 and TRBJ2-7; 9 positions agree with TRBD2. V gave up 3 bases and J gave up 0 bases; unmatched junction bases: 9. This CDR3 is built from 17 residues. CDR1 and CDR2 (germline): KGHSH, LQKENI. The CDR3 nucleotides read TGTGCCAGCTCACCGCCTGGGGCGGGGGGGAGCTCCTACGAGCAGTACTTC. This translates into CASSPPGAGGSSYEQYF. Combining the CDR3 with reference TRBV18 and TRBJ2-7 gives the whole variable domain NAGVMQNPRHLVRRRGQEARLRCSPMKGHSHVYWYRQLPEEGLKFMVYLQKENIIDESGMPKERFSAEFPKEGPSILRIQQVVRGDSAAYFCASSPPGAGGSSYEQYFGPGTRLTVT.

The chain combines TRBV11-2 with TRBJ2-7, with D possibly called TRBD1 or TRBD2 (5 bases each). Trimming removed 4 bases at V and 2 bases at J, with 15 bases between. Germline CDR1 SGHAT, CDR2 FQNNGV. The CDR3 has 15 amino acids. CDR3: CASSSPGALTYEQYF. CDR3 nucleotide sequence: TGTGCCAGCAGCTCACCCGGGGCCCTCACCTACGAGCAGTACTTC. The full variable domain, completed using reference TRBV11-2 and TRBJ2-7, is EAGVAQSPRYKIIEKRQSVAFWCNPISGHATLYWYQQILGQGPKLLIQFQNNGVVDDSQLPKDRFSAERLKGVDSTLKIQPAKLEDSAVYLCASSSPGALTYEQYFGPGTRLTVT.

This clonotype has a count of ten or more. V and J are TRBV11-2 and TRBJ1-1, with 7 nucleotides matching TRBD1. The CDR3 contains 11 residues. In germline, CDR1 is SGHAT, CDR2 FQNNGV. Trimming took 6 bases from V and 8 from J; bases not matched to a gene: 3. The CDR3 DNA reads TGTGCCAGCAGGGCGGGACAGGAAGCTTTCTTT. Its translation is CASRAGQEAFF.

The sample holds many counts of this clonotype. The chain employs TRBV3-1 and TRBJ1-1; 9 positions agree with TRBD1. The V and J ends lost 4 bases and 4 bases, in that order; junction bases with no gene match: 4. Germline-derived CDR1 and CDR2 are LGHDT and YNNKEL (reference sequence). This CDR3 contains 14 residues. CDR3 amino acids: CASSLTGGRTEAFF. In nucleotides, the CDR3 is TGTGCCAGCAGCCTGACAGGGGGTCGCACTGAAGCTTTCTTT.

This clonotype was observed at least ten times. The chain links TRBV3-1 to TRBJ2-1, with a weak D call TRBD2 (7 bases). The V gene lost 0 bases and the J gene lost 9 bases, with 9 bases spanning the gap. Germline lookup yields CDR1 LGHDT and CDR2 YNNKEL (reference sequence). The CDR3 is 13 amino acids. The CDR3 is CASSQEGGGEQFF. CDR3 coding DNA: TGTGCCAGCAGCCAAGAAGGGGGGGGTGAGCAGTTCTTC.

In this sample, this clonotype turned up a few times. The rearrangement uses TRBV9 and TRBJ2-7, with 8 nucleotides matching TRBD1. The CDR3 loop spans 17 amino acids. Germline V gene sequence: CDR1 SGDLS, CDR2 YYNGEE. The J segment lost 3 bases and the V segment lost 0 bases, leaving 11 bases of the junction unmatched. CDR3 sequence: CASSVGGVSDRDYEQYF. As DNA, the CDR3 is TGTGCCAGCAGCGTAGGAGGAGTTTCGGACAGGGACTACGAGCAGTACTTC.

This clonotype was detected a few times. This chain connects TRBV28 to TRBJ2-3; 7 nucleotides line up with TRBD2. The CDR3 is 17 residues long. The V gene end was trimmed by 4 bases and the J gene end by 3 bases; junction bases not matched to a gene: 13. CDR1 is MDHEN and CDR2 is SYDVKM in the germline V gene. CDR3 bases: TGTGCCAGCAGTTCCTCCCGGGGGTGGGGGGGTACAGATACGCAGTATTTT. Protein product: CASSSSRGWGGTDTQYF.

The genes are TRBV28 and TRBJ1-5; 9 bases match TRBD1. Trimming cost V 7 bases and J 4 bases; bases outside gene matches: 8. Per germline, CDR1 MDHEN and CDR2 SYDVKM. This CDR3 has 15 residues. CDR3: CASTTPGQGNQPQHF. The CDR3 bases are TGTGCCAGCACGACCCCGGGACAGGGTAATCAGCCCCAGCATTTT.

In its sample, this clonotype was seen a few times. The chain joins TRBV6-1 to TRBJ1-5; D unresolved. The CDR3 runs to 13 residues. The germline V gene encodes CDR1 MNHNS and CDR2 SASEGT. Trimming stripped 6 bases from V and 9 bases from J, with 15 bases between. The CDR3: CASSPRGTWPQHF. Written as DNA, the CDR3 is TGTGCCAGCAGCCCCCGGGGTACGTGGCCCCAGCATTTT.

The chain employs TRBV12-3 or TRBV12-4 and TRBJ1-5; 10 bases match TRBD1. V dropped 4 bases and J dropped 10; count of bases not matched to a gene: 7. The CDR3 extends over 14 amino acids. As DNA, the CDR3 is TGTGCCAGCAGTTGGACGACAGGGGGCGAACCCCAGCATTTT. Protein: CASSWTTGGEPQHF.